The T cell receptor (beta chain) under discussion was sequenced for a study of blood T cell repertoires in COVID-19. Study as a whole: The origin of the acute and convalescent COVID-19 samples was the United States, Italy and Spain.

The CDR3 spans 13 residues. In germline, CDR1 is SNHLY, CDR2 FYNNEI. The trim removed 8 bases at V and 5 bases at J, leaving 8 bases unmatched. In the study's own analysis: Estimation of nucleated cell counts was performed using reference gene primer amplification. Sequencing used immunoSEQ multiplex PCR; TCRdb keeps in-frame clones, though not all of them. Clone size and V and J calls were adopted from that table, with D and trimming inferred from the DNA. The sample contains approximately 220,000 clones, about four fifths of which appear only once. This clone was observed once. Sequenced input: peripheral blood. This receptor was identified in a woman aged 35 to 49 with active or convalescent COVID-19. The gene calls are TRBV2 and TRBJ1-1; 7 bases agree with TRBD1. CDR3 residues: CASAQGRKTEAFF. CDR3 sequence (DNA): TGTGCCAGCGCACAGGGGCGAAAAACTGAAGCTTTCTTT.